A selection of T cell receptor beta chains follows, all from one sample in a study of T cells in tumors and immune-related adverse events. Sequencing used immunoSEQ multiplex PCR; TCRdb keeps in-frame clones, though not all of them. The sample records about 22,000 clones, 75% to 95% being singletons. Sample: lymph node tissue, taken from a patient treated with anti-PD-1 therapy. Receptors were obtained from a female donor with metastatic renal cell carcinoma. Both conserved end residues are part of each CDR3. The order of the fields is D gene, V gene, J gene, clone size, CDR3 DNA, CDR3 protein. D genes are given only for firm matches. A row's size may be missing; if present it is once, few, many or a size class.

D gene: TRBD1
V gene: TRBV6-6
J gene: TRBJ1-6
clone size: -
CDR3 DNA: TGTGCCAGCGGACAGGGTGATAATTCACCCCTCCACTTT
CDR3 protein: CASGQGDNSPLHF

D gene: -
V gene: TRBV7-9
J gene: TRBJ1-2
clone size: -
CDR3 DNA: TGTGCCAGCAGCTTAGGTCCACGGATGCGCTATGGCTACACCTTC
CDR3 protein: CASSLGPRMRYGYTF

D gene: TRBD1
V gene: TRBV4-1
J gene: TRBJ1-2
clone size: -
CDR3 DNA: TGCGCCAGCAGCCAAGGCCTGGGACAGGGGGCAAGTGGCTACACCTTC
CDR3 protein: CASSQGLGQGASGYTF

D gene: -
V gene: TRBV18
J gene: TRBJ1-3
clone size: -
CDR3 DNA: TGTGCCAGCTCGCCCACCCGGGTTGGTCCCTCTGGAAACACCATATATTTT
CDR3 protein: CASSPTRVGPSGNTIYF

D gene: -
V gene: TRBV7-9
J gene: TRBJ1-3
clone size: -
CDR3 DNA: TGTGCCAGCAGCTTAGGGGCCAGGGCCGGGGACACCATATATTTT
CDR3 protein: CASSLGARAGDTIYF

D gene: -
V gene: TRBV5-1
J gene: TRBJ1-4
clone size: -
CDR3 DNA: TGCGCCAGCAGCACCGGGACCACTAATGAAAAACTGTTTTTT
CDR3 protein: CASSTGTTNEKLFF

D gene: TRBD1
V gene: TRBV5-4
J gene: TRBJ1-2
clone size: -
CDR3 DNA: TGTGCCAGCACCCCCCGGACAGGGGGCACCTATGGCTACACCTTC
CDR3 protein: CASTPRTGGTYGYTF

D gene: TRBD1
V gene: TRBV25-1
J gene: TRBJ1-5
clone size: -
CDR3 DNA: TGTGCCAGCAGTGAATGCCCGGGACAGCTGTCAAGCAATCAGCCCCAGCATTTT
CDR3 protein: CASSECPGQLSSNQPQHF

D gene: -
V gene: TRBV19
J gene: TRBJ2-7
clone size: -
CDR3 DNA: TGTGCCAGTAGTGAAAGGGGGAGGGCTTACGAGCAGTACTTC
CDR3 protein: CASSERGRAYEQYF

D gene: TRBD1
V gene: TRBV5-1
J gene: TRBJ1-4
clone size: -
CDR3 DNA: TGCGCCAGCAGCTTACCCGGGACAGGGCGTGAAAAACTGTTTTTT
CDR3 protein: CASSLPGTGREKLFF

D gene: -
V gene: TRBV19
J gene: TRBJ1-2
clone size: -
CDR3 DNA: TGTGCCAGTAGTAGGGCCGGGACTGACAATAGAGGGTATGGCTACACCTTC
CDR3 protein: CASSRAGTDNRGYGYTF

D gene: TRBD1
V gene: TRBV6-6
J gene: TRBJ1-2
clone size: -
CDR3 DNA: TGTGCCAGCAGAGGGACAGGGTATGGCGACTATGGCTACACCTTC
CDR3 protein: CASRGTGYGDYGYTF

D gene: TRBD1
V gene: TRBV10-3
J gene: TRBJ1-5
clone size: -
CDR3 DNA: TGTGCCATCGGGACAGGAGATAGCAATCAGCCCCAGCATTTT
CDR3 protein: CAIGTGDSNQPQHF

D gene: TRBD2
V gene: TRBV7-2
J gene: TRBJ2-1
clone size: -
CDR3 DNA: TGTGCCAGCAGCTTTACTAGCGGGGGGGCTTACAATGAGCAGTTCTTC
CDR3 protein: CASSFTSGGAYNEQFF

D gene: TRBD2
V gene: TRBV6-1
J gene: TRBJ2-1
clone size: -
CDR3 DNA: TGTGCCAGCAGTAGCGGGAGTTCCCTCAATGAGCAGTTCTTC
CDR3 protein: CASSSGSSLNEQFF

D gene: -
V gene: TRBV5-1
J gene: TRBJ1-2
clone size: -
CDR3 DNA: TGCGCCAGCAGCTTTACAGGGAGCGGCTACACCTTC
CDR3 protein: CASSFTGSGYTF

D gene: -
V gene: TRBV10-3
J gene: TRBJ2-7
clone size: -
CDR3 DNA: TGTGCCATCAGCGGCGGGACATACTCCTACGAGCAGTACTTC
CDR3 protein: CAISGGTYSYEQYF

D gene: -
V gene: TRBV4-2
J gene: TRBJ2-1
clone size: -
CDR3 DNA: TGTGCCAGCAGCCTCCAAACTAGTTACAATGAGCAGTTCTTC
CDR3 protein: CASSLQTSYNEQFF

D gene: -
V gene: TRBV5-1
J gene: TRBJ1-1
clone size: few
CDR3 DNA: TGCGCCAGCAGCTTGGGACACATGAACACTGAAGCTTTCTTT
CDR3 protein: CASSLGHMNTEAFF

D gene: TRBD1
V gene: TRBV11-3
J gene: TRBJ1-4
clone size: -
CDR3 DNA: TGTGCCAGCAGCCTCCTGGCAGGGGGAGGTGAAAAACTGTTTTTT
CDR3 protein: CASSLLAGGGEKLFF

D gene: TRBD2
V gene: TRBV5-1
J gene: TRBJ2-2
clone size: -
CDR3 DNA: TGCGCCAGCAGTTCCCTTCTAGCGGGAGGTGGCACCGGGGAGCTGTTTTTT
CDR3 protein: CASSSLLAGGGTGELFF

D gene: -
V gene: TRBV7-2
J gene: TRBJ2-7
clone size: once
CDR3 DNA: TGTGCCAGCAGCCCGGGGGCCTTCATTCCCGAGCAGTACTTC
CDR3 protein: CASSPGAFIPEQYF

D gene: TRBD2
V gene: TRBV9
J gene: TRBJ2-1
clone size: -
CDR3 DNA: TGTGCCAGCAGCGTAGGGAGTAGCGGGGTCCACAATGAGCAGTTCTTC
CDR3 protein: CASSVGSSGVHNEQFF

D gene: -
V gene: TRBV5-5
J gene: TRBJ1-1
clone size: once
CDR3 DNA: TGTGCCAGCAGCTCATACCTTGAAGTAACTGAAGCTTTCTTT
CDR3 protein: CASSSYLEVTEAFF

D gene: TRBD2
V gene: TRBV7-2
J gene: TRBJ2-7
clone size: -
CDR3 DNA: TGTGCCAGTACATCTAGCGGGGGGGCCCACGAGCAGTACTTC
CDR3 protein: CASTSSGGAHEQYF

D gene: TRBD1
V gene: TRBV29-1
J gene: TRBJ2-7
clone size: -
CDR3 DNA: TGCAGCGTTGCCGGGACAGACTTTTCGGGGCGCTACGAGCAGTACTTC
CDR3 protein: CSVAGTDFSGRYEQYF

D gene: -
V gene: TRBV6-6
J gene: TRBJ1-1
clone size: -
CDR3 DNA: TGTGCCAGCAGTCAAAGACAGACGAACACTGAAGCTTTCTTT
CDR3 protein: CASSQRQTNTEAFF

D gene: TRBD2
V gene: TRBV5-1
J gene: TRBJ2-3
clone size: -
CDR3 DNA: TGCGCCAGCAGCTTAACTAGCGGGGGAAACACAGATACGCAGTATTTT
CDR3 protein: CASSLTSGGNTDTQYF

D gene: TRBD1
V gene: TRBV7-2
J gene: TRBJ1-1
clone size: -
CDR3 DNA: TGTGCCAGCAGCCGAGGGACAGGGGAGGGTGAAGCTTTCTTT
CDR3 protein: CASSRGTGEGEAFF

D gene: -
V gene: TRBV6-6
J gene: TRBJ1-1
clone size: once
CDR3 DNA: TGTGCCAGCAGTTCACCAGGGACTGAAGCTTTCTTT
CDR3 protein: CASSSPGTEAFF

D gene: -
V gene: TRBV5-1
J gene: TRBJ1-1
clone size: -
CDR3 DNA: TGCGCCAGCAGCTTGGGGGACCTCTTCTGGACAAACATGAACACTGAAGCTTTCTTT
CDR3 protein: CASSLGDLFWTNMNTEAFF

D gene: TRBD1
V gene: TRBV19
J gene: TRBJ1-2
clone size: -
CDR3 DNA: TGTGCCAGTACCATACAAAGAGGGACAGCTCACTATGGCTACACCTTC
CDR3 protein: CASTIQRGTAHYGYTF

D gene: -
V gene: TRBV5-1
J gene: TRBJ2-2
clone size: -
CDR3 DNA: TGCGCCAGCAGCTTGGCCATCGGGATCTCCGGGGAGCTGTTTTTT
CDR3 protein: CASSLAIGISGELFF

D gene: -
V gene: TRBV28
J gene: TRBJ1-5
clone size: once
CDR3 DNA: TGTGCCAGCAGTTCTGGGGGCGGGGGTCAGCCCCAGCATTTT
CDR3 protein: CASSSGGGGQPQHF